The 10 T cell receptor beta chains reported below all come from one sample, sequenced in a study of pediatric ulcerative colitis. Clones were sequenced by immunoSEQ multiplex PCR, and TCRdb holds only the in-frame ones, with some missing. The sample contains about 64,000 clones, 70% to 90% of which appear only once. Sequenced: blood. The origin of the receptors is a boy aged 5-17 years with severe ulcerative colitis.

The rearrangement joins TRBV4-3 to TRBJ2-1; D may be TRBD2 (6 bases). The CDR3 spans 17 residues. The germline V and J ends were trimmed by 4 bases and 0 bases, with 16 bases remaining between them. Germline CDR1 LGHNA, CDR2 YSLEER. The CDR3 coding sequence is TGCGCCAGCAGCCGAGAATTAGCGGATAGCTCCTACAATGAGCAGTTCTTC. It translates to CASSRELADSSYNEQFF.

This chain joins TRBV2 and TRBJ1-3; no reliable D call. The CDR3 sequence is 16 residues long. V was clipped by 2 bases and J by 1 base, with 12 bases between them. Germline loops: CDR1 SNHLY, CDR2 FYNNEI. As DNA, the CDR3 is TGTGCCAGCAGTGAAAATTGGCAGGCTTCTGGAAACACCATATATTTT. Translating it yields CASSENWQASGNTIYF.

The chain carries TRBV5-4 and TRBJ2-7, with D possibly called TRBD1 or TRBD2 (5 bases each). The V and J ends lost 0 bases and 2 bases respectively, with 9 bases between them. CDR3 size: 14 residues. Looked up from germline, CDR1 is SGHNT and CDR2 is YYREEE (reference sequence). CDR3 nucleotides: TGTGCCAGCAGCTTGGGGGACGAGACCTACGAGCAGTACTTC. This codes for CASSLGDETYEQYF.

The chain carries TRBV7-2 and TRBJ2-2; D unclear. The germline V and J ends were trimmed by 1 base and 1 base, with 4 bases remaining between them. The CDR3 extends over 14 amino acids. The germline V gene encodes CDR1 SGHTA and CDR2 FQGNSA. CDR3 sequence: CASSLGQNTGELFF. CDR3 DNA sequence: TGTGCCAGCAGCTTAGGGCAGAACACCGGGGAGCTGTTTTTT.

The J gene is TRBJ1-2, the V gene TRBV7-9; the match to TRBD1 covers 11 bases. Germline V gives CDR1 SEHNR, CDR2 FQNEAQ (reference sequence). The CDR3 contains 16 residues. V was clipped by 6 bases and J by 4 bases; unmatched bases: 10. This CDR3 is CASSFLGTGGVYGYTF. The CDR3 region has the DNA TGTGCCAGCAGTTTTTTGGGGACAGGGGGTGTCTATGGCTACACCTTC.

Concerning this clone itself: The same CDR3 also results from other DNA sequences found in this sample. V and J are TRBV5-1 and TRBJ2-7; D unclear. CDR3 length: 12 amino acids. Germline V gene lookup returns CDR1 SGHRS and CDR2 YFSETQ. The germline V and J ends were trimmed by 0 bases and 4 bases, with 5 bases remaining between them. The CDR3: CASSLEGYEQYF. As DNA, the CDR3 is TGCGCCAGCAGCTTGGAGGGTTACGAGCAGTACTTC.

The rearrangement links TRBV10-3 to TRBJ2-1; D might be TRBD2 (6 bases). This CDR3 contains 14 residues. Germline assignment: CDR1 ENHRY and CDR2 SYGVKD. Trimming removed 4 bases at V and 4 bases at J, with 11 bases between. The CDR3 region is CAISAPGEYNEQFF. DNA for the CDR3: TGTGCCATCAGTGCCCCGGGGGAATACAATGAGCAGTTCTTC.

Only one count was recorded for this clone. The chain is built from TRBV7-6 and TRBJ2-1, with 8 bases that match TRBD2. The trim removed 1 base at V and 9 bases at J, leaving 8 bases unmatched. This CDR3 comprises 15 residues. The germline CDR1 and CDR2 sequences are SGHVS and FNYEAQ. DNA of the CDR3: TGTGCCAGCAGCTTAGGTGAGCGGGAGTTCGGTGAGCAGTTCTTC. This encodes CASSLGEREFGEQFF.

This chain connects TRBV6-5 to TRBJ2-5; maybe TRBD1 (7 bases). Germline V gene data show CDR1 as MNHEY and CDR2 as SVGAGI. CDR3 length: 14 residues. V was pared by 2 bases and J by 2 bases, with 9 bases between. CDR3 sequence: CASSYAGQQETQYF. Written as DNA, the CDR3 is TGTGCCAGCAGTTACGCGGGACAGCAAGAGACCCAGTACTTC.

This chain links TRBV6-5 with TRBJ2-1; D uncertain. V was trimmed by 0 bases and J by 2 bases, leaving 8 bases between them. This CDR3 is built from 15 residues. Germline CDR1 and CDR2: MNHEY and SVGAGI. CDR3 coding DNA: TGTGCCAGCAGTTACTCAGGAACTCCCTACAATGAGCAGTTCTTC. This gives the protein CASSYSGTPYNEQFF.